This T cell receptor beta chain came from a study of blood T cell repertoires in COVID-19. Study in general: PBMCs, B-cell-depleted T cells, or T cells provided the cDNA or gDNA that made up the material.

The CDR3 runs to 14 residues. CDR1 is ENHRY, CDR2 SYGVKD, per germline. V shed 0 bases and J shed 6 bases, with 10 bases lying between them. TCRdb's table, derived via immunoSEQ multiplex PCR, lists solely in-frame clones and lacks some. The table includes 150,000 to 200,000 clones, about 85% detected once. The receptor comes from a woman of 80 years or more with acute or convalescent COVID-19. Sequenced material: peripheral blood. V gene TRBV10-3 combines with J gene TRBJ2-3, with D possibly being TRBD2 (5 bases). CDR3 region: CAISESPGMDTQYF. The CDR3 DNA sequence: TGTGCCATCAGTGAGTCCCCCGGGATGGATACGCAGTATTTT.